This is a list of T cell receptor beta chains from one sample in a study of T-cell memory formation after mild COVID-19. One entry per CDR3 protein results from TCRdb running MiXCR on the 5' RACE reads. The profile shows hundreds of thousands of distinct CDR3 sequences, about 23% of them singletons. The sequencing sample was made of PBMCs or a T cell subset sorted from them (not recorded which). The receptor set was obtained from an adult woman who had mild COVID-19 (a few samples of this study predate the infection). Cell type and time point are not known. Both conserved end residues are part of each CDR3. The D gene is left open where the match is weak. Size values are once, few and many counts, or a class for expanded clones, and some rows have none.

D	V	size	J	CDR3	DNA
.	TRBV5-1	.	TRBJ2-2	CASSSKGQGDTGELFF	TGCGCCAGCAGCAGTAAGGGGCAGGGTGACACCGGGGAGCTGTTTTTT
TRBD2	TRBV5-1	many	TRBJ2-4	CASSLGQLAGTAKNIQYF	TGCGCCAGCAGCTTGGGCCAACTAGCGGGGACCGCCAAAAACATTCAGTACTTC
.	TRBV11-2	few	TRBJ2-1	CASSLEWGARGEQFF	TGTGCCAGCAGCTTAGAGTGGGGGGCCCGGGGTGAGCAGTTCTTC
.	TRBV4-2	few	TRBJ2-5	CASSPRDAETQYF	TGTGCCAGCAGCCCAAGGGACGCGGAGACCCAGTACTTC
.	TRBV12-3/TRBV12-4	few	TRBJ2-7	CASSLSVSLTYEQYF	TGTGCCAGCAGTCTCAGCGTCTCGCTCACCTACGAGCAGTACTTC
.	TRBV21-1	.	TRBJ2-1	CASSPGGIFEQFF	TGTGCCAGCAGCCCTGGGGGGATCTTCGAGCAGTTCTTC
TRBD2	TRBV19	.	TRBJ2-5	CASSIRLAGQETQYF	TGTGCCAGTAGTATAAGGCTAGCGGGACAAGAGACCCAGTACTTC
TRBD2	TRBV15	.	TRBJ2-3	CATSPRSGTGTDTQYF	TGTGCCACCAGCCCCCGGAGCGGGACTGGCACAGATACGCAGTATTTT
.	TRBV29-1	.	TRBJ2-1	CSVEDHNPGIVEQFF	TGCAGCGTTGAAGATCACAACCCCGGCATCGTTGAGCAGTTCTTC
.	TRBV7-2	.	TRBJ2-5	CASSLSGVWQETQYF	TGTGCCAGCAGCTTAAGTGGAGTTTGGCAAGAGACCCAGTACTTC
TRBD2	TRBV15	few	TRBJ2-7	CATSAREVSYEQYF	TGTGCCACCAGCGCCCGGGAGGTCTCCTACGAGCAGTACTTC
.	TRBV20-1	few	TRBJ2-7	CSAGRQAGHEQYF	TGCAGTGCTGGGAGACAGGCGGGCCACGAGCAGTACTTC
TRBD1	TRBV4-1	many	TRBJ2-7	CASSLQQQGELYEQYF	TGCGCCAGCAGCCTCCAGCAGCAGGGGGAACTCTACGAGCAGTACTTC
.	TRBV15	few	TRBJ2-1	CATSRLDVQQFF	TGTGCCACCAGCAGACTAGACGTTCAGCAGTTCTTC
.	TRBV6-5	.	TRBJ1-5	CASSPPGGSNQPQHF	TGTGCCAGCAGCCCTCCGGGGGGGAGCAATCAGCCCCAGCATTTT
TRBD2	TRBV5-1	few	TRBJ2-7	CASSLGLAGDSSYEQYF	TGCGCCAGCAGCTTGGGACTAGCGGGGGACAGCTCCTACGAGCAGTACTTC
.	TRBV20-1	few	TRBJ1-1	CSARDLDRNTEAFF	TGCAGTGCTAGAGATCTGGACAGGAACACTGAAGCTTTCTTT